Included here is one T cell receptor (beta chain) sequence, with context. Its specificity is unknown. 13 Jbeta primers and 60 Vbeta primers were used for the PCR. Libraries were prepared by immunoSEQ multiplex PCR; TCRdb keeps only in-frame clonotypes and omits some of them. The sample's table shows roughly 190,000 clones. The sample comes from a study of cytomegalovirus exposure and HLA in healthy donors. Study-level results: The investigators catalogued 150 or so TCR beta chains as cytomegalovirus-associated.

V dropped 6 bases and J dropped 8; count of bases not matched to a gene: 12. Per the germline V gene, CDR1 is MDHEN and CDR2 is SYDVKM. This CDR3 has 15 amino acids. V and J are TRBV28 and TRBJ1-4; 7 bases match TRBD1. Sequencing was performed on PBMCs. The origin of this receptor is a man in his thirties or forties in good health and CMV-seronegative. CDR3 in amino acids: CASSRTGSVGEKLFF. CDR3 sequence (DNA): TGTGCCAGCAGCCGGACAGGCTCGGTGGGGGAAAAACTGTTTTTT. Supplemented by reference TRBV28 and TRBJ1-4, the full variable domain reads DVKVTQSSRYLVKRTGEKVFLECVQDMDHENMFWYRQDPGLGLRLIYFSYDVKMKEKGDIPEGYSVSREKKERFSLILESASTNQTSMYLCASSRTGSVGEKLFFGSGTQLSVL.